This T cell receptor beta chain stems from a study of CD8 T cells in ankylosing spondylitis. Germline-derived CDR1 and CDR2 are SGHTA and FQGNSA. This CDR3 is 14 amino acids long. Trimming pared 2 bases from V and 3 bases from J, leaving 11 bases between. TCRdb called the 5' RACE reads again in MiXCR, with one record for every CDR3 protein. The sample has over 150,000 distinct CDR3 sequences; roughly 12% are singletons. The J gene is TRBJ2-7, the V gene TRBV7-2; D is unclear. The specimen was blood, either unsorted or a sorted T cell fraction (not recorded which). The clonotype was recovered from a male donor with ankylosing spondylitis or in good health (not recorded which). CDR3: CASSLHRIGYEQYF. CDR3 coding DNA: TGTGCCAGCAGCTTACACAGAATAGGCTACGAGCAGTACTTC.